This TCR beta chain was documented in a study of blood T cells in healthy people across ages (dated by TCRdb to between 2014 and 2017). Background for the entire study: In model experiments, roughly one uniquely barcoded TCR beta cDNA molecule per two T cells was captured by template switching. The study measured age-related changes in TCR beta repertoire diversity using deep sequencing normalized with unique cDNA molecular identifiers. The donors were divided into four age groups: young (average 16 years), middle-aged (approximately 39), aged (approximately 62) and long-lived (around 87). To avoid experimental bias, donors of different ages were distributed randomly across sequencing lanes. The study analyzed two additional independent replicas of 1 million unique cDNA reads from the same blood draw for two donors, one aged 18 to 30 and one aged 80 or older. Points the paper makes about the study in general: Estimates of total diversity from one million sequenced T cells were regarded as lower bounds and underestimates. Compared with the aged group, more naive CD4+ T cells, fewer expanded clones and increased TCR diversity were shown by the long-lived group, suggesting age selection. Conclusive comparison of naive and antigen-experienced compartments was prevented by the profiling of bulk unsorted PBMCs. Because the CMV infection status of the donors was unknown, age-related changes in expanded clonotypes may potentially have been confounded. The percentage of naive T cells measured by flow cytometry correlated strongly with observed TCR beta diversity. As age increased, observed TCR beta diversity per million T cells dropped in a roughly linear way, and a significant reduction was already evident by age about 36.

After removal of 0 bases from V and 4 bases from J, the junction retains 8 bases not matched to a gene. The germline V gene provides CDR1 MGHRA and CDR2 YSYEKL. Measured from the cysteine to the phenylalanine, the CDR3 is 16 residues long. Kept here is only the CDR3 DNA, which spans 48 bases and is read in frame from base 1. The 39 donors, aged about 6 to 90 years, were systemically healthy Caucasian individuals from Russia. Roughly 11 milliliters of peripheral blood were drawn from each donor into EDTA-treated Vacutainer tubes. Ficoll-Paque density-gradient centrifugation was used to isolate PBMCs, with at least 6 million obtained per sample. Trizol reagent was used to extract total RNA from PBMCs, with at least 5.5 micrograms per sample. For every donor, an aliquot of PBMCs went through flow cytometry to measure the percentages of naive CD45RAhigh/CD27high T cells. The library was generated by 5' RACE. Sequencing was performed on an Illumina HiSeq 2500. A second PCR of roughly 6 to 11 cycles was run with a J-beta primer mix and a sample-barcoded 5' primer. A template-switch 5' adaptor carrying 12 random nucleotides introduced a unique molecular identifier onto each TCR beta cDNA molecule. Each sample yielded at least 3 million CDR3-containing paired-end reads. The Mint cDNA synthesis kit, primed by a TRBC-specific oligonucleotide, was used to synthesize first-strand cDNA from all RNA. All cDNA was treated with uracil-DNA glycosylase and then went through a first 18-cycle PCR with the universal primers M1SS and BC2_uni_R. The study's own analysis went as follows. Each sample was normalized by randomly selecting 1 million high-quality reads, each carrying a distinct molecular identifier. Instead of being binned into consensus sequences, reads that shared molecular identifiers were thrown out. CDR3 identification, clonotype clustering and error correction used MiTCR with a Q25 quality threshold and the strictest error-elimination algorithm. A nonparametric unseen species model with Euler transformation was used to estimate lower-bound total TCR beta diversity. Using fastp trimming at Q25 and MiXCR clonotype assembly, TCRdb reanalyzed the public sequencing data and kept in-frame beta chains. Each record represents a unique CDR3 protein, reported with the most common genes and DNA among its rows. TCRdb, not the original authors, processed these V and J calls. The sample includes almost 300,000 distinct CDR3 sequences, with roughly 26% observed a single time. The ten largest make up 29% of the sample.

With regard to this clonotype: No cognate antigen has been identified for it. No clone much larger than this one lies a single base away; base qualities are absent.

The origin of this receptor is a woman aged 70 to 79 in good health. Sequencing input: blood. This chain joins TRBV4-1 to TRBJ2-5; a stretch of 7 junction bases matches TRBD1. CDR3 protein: CASSQEPEQGSETQYF. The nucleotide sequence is TGCGCCAGCAGCCAAGAACCAGAACAGGGGTCAGAGACCCAGTACTTC.